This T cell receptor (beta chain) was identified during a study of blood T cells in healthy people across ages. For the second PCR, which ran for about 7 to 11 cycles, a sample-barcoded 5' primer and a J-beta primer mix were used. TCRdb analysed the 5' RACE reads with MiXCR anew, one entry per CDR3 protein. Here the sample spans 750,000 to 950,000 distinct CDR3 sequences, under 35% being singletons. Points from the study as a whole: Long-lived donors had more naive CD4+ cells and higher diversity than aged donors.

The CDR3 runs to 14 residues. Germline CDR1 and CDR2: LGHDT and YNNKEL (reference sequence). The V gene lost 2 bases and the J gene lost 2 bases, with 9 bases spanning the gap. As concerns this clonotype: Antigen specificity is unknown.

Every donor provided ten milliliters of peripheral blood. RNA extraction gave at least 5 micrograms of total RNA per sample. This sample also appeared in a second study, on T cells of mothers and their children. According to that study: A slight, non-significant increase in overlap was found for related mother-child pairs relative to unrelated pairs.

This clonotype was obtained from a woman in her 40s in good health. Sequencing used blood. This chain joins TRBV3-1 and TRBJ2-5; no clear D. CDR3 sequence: CASSQYGPQETQYF. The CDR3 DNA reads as TGTGCCAGCAGCCAATATGGACCACAAGAGACCCAGTACTTC.